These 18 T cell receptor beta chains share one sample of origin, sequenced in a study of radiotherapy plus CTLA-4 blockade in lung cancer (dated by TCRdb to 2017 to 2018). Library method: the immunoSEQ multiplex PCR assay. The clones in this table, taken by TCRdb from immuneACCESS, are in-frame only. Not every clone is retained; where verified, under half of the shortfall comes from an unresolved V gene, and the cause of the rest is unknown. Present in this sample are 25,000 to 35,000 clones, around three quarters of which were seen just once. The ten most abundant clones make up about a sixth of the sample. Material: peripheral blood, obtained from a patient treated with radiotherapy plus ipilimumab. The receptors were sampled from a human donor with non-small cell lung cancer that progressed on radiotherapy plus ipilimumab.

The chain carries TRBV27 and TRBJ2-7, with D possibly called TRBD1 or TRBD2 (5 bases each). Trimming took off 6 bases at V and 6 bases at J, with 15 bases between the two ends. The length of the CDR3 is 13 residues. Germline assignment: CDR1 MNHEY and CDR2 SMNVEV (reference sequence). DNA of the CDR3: TGTGCCAGCAGCCGGGGCCGCAATTCCGAGCAGTACTTC. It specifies CASSRGRNSEQYF.

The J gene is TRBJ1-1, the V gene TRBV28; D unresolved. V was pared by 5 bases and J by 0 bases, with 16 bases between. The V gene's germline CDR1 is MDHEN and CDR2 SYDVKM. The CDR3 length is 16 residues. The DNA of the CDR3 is TGTGCCAGCAGTCCCCTGCTAGAGAGGATGAACACTGAAGCTTTCTTT. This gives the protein CASSPLLERMNTEAFF.

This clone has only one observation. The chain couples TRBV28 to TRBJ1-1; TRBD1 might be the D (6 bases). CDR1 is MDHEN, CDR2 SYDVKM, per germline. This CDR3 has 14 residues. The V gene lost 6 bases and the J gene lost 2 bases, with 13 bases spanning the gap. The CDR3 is CASRPLQGNTEAFF. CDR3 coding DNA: TGTGCCAGCAGACCCCTACAGGGCAACACTGAAGCTTTCTTT. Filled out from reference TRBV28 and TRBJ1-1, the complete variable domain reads DVKVTQSSRYLVKRTGEKVFLECVQDMDHENMFWYRQDPGLGLRLIYFSYDVKMKEKGDIPEGYSVSREKKERFSLILESASTNQTSMYLCASRPLQGNTEAFFGQGTRLTVV.

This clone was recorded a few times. The CDR3 DNA sequence: TGTGCCAGCAGCTTAGCTAGTAATGAGCAGTTCTTC. Amino acid sequence: CASSLASNEQFF. The chain joins TRBV7-6 to TRBJ2-1; D is ambiguous. Trimming cost V 0 bases and J 7 bases, with 4 bases left between them. This CDR3 is 12 amino acids long. Germline V CDR1 and CDR2: SGHVS, FNYEAQ. Variable domain in full (rest from reference TRBV7-6 and TRBJ2-1): GAGVSQSPRYKVTKRGQDVALRCDPISGHVSLYWYRQALGQGPEFLTYFNYEAQQDKSGLPNDRFSAERPEGSISTLTIQRTEQRDSAMYRCASSLASNEQFFGPGTRLTVL.

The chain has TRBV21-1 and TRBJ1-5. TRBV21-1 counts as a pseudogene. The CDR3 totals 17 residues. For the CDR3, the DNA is TGTGCCAGCAGTCGCTTTGTAGCTACATGGCATCATCAGCCCCAGCATTTT. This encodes CASSRFVATWHHQPQHF.

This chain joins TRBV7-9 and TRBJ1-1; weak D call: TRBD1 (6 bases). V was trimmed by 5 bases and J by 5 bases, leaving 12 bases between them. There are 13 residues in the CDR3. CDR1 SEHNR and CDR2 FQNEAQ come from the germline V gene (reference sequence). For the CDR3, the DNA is TGTGCCAGCAGCCCGGGGGCAGGAACTGAAGCTTTCTTT. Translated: CASSPGAGTEAFF. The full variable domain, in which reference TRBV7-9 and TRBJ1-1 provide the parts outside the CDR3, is DTGVSQNPRHKITKRGQNVTFRCDPISEHNRLYWYRQTLGQGPEFLTYFQNEAQLEKSRLLSDRFSAERPKGSFSTLEIQRTEQGDSAMYLCASSPGAGTEAFFGQGTRLTVV.

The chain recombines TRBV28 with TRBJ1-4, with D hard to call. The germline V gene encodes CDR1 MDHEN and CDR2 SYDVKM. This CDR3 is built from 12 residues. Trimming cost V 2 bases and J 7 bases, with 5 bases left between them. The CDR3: CASSLVSEKLFF. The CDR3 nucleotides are TGTGCCAGCAGTTTAGTTTCTGAAAAACTGTTTTTT.

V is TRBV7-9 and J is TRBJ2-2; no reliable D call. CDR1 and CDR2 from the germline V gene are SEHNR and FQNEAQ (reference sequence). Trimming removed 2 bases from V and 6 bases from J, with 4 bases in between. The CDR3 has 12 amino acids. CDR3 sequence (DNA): TGTGCCAGCAGCTTACTTGCCGGGGAGCTGTTTTTT. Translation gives CASSLLAGELFF.

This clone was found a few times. CDR3: CASSLGPFSLPGELFF. CDR3 sequence (DNA): TGTGCCAGCAGTTTGGGCCCCTTTAGTCTGCCCGGGGAGCTGTTTTTT. V is TRBV28 and J is TRBJ2-2; D not certain. This CDR3 contains 16 residues. Trimming cost V 3 bases and J 6 bases, with 17 bases left between them. Germline-derived CDR1 and CDR2 are MDHEN and SYDVKM.

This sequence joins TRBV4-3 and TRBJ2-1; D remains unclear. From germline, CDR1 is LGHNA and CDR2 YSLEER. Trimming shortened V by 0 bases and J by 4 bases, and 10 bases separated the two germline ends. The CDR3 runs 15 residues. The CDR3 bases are TGCGCCAGCAGCCAAGAAGGAGTCAGTTACAATGAGCAGTTCTTC. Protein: CASSQEGVSYNEQFF.

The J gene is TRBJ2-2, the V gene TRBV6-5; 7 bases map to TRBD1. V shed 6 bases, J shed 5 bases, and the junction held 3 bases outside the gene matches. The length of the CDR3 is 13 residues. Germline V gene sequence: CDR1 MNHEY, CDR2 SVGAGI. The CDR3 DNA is TGTGCCAGCAGGAGACAGGGAACCGGGGAGCTGTTTTTT. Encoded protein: CASRRQGTGELFF.

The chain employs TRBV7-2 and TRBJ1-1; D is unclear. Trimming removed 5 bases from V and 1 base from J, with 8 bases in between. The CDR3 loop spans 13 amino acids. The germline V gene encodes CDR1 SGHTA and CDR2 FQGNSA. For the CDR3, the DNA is TGTGCCAGCAGCCGCGATCGGAACACTGAAGCTTTCTTT. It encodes CASSRDRNTEAFF.

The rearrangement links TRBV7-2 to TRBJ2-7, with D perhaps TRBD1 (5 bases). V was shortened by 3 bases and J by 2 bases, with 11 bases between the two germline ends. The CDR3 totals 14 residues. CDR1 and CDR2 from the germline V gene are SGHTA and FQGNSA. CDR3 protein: CASSFPGRTYEQYF. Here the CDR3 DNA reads TGTGCCAGCAGCTTTCCAGGGCGAACCTACGAGCAGTACTTC.

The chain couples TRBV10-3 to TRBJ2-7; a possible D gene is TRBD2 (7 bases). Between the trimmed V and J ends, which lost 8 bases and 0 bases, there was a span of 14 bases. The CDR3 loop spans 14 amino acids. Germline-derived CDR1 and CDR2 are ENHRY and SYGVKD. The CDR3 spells CAIGEGGYSYEQYF. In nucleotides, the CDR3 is TGTGCCATCGGAGAGGGGGGGTACTCCTACGAGCAGTACTTC.

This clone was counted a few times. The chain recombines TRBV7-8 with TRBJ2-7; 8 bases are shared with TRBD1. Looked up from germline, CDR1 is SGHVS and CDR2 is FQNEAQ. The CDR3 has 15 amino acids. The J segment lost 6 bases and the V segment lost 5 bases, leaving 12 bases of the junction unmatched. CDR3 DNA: TGTGCCAGCAGCCGAAGGACAGGGCCAGGCTCCGAGCAGTACTTC. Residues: CASSRRTGPGSEQYF.

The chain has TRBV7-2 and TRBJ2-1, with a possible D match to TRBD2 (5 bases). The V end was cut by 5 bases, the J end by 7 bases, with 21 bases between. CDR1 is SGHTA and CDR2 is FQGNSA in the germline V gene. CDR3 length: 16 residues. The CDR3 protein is CASSPYSLAGENEQFF. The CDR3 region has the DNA TGTGCCAGCAGCCCATACAGCCTAGCAGGCGAAAATGAGCAGTTCTTC.

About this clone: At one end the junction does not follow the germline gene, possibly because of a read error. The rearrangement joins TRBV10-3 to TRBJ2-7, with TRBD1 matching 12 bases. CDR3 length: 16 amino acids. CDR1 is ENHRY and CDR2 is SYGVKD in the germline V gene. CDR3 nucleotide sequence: TGTGCCAACTCTCCCGGGACAGGGGGCGGACAAGACGAGCGGTACTTC. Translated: CANSPGTGGGQDERYF.

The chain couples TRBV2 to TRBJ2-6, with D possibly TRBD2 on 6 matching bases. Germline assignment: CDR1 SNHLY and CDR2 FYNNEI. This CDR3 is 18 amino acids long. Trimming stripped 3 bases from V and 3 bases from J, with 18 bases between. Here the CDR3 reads CASSDRREVLGGANVLTF. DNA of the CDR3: TGTGCCAGCAGTGACCGCAGGGAGGTCCTTGGTGGGGCCAACGTCCTGACTTTC. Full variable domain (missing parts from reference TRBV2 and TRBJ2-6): EPEVTQTPSHQVTQMGQEVILRCVPISNHLYFYWYRQILGQKVEFLVSFYNNEISEKSEIFDDQFSVERPDGSNFTLKIRSTKLEDSAMYFCASSDRREVLGGANVLTFGAGSRLTVL.